This T cell receptor (beta chain) originates from a study of prognosis after radiotherapy for stage I lung cancer. The CDR3 has 17 amino acids. In germline, CDR1 is DFQATT, CDR2 SNEGSKA (reference sequence). Trimming cost V 0 bases and J 8 bases; bases outside gene matches: 13. Genomic DNA was the source, and TCR beta CDR3 was amplified from it by two-round multiplex PCR. First-round PCR, the initial amplification, used primers specific to each TRBV and TRBJ gene. A single record per CDR3 protein comes from TCRdb applying MiXCR to the multiplex PCR reads. The sample consists of 13,000 to 15,000 distinct CDR3 sequences, roughly 25% of them appearing once. In this sample, this clonotype turned up many times.

The source of this sequence is a donor aged 50 or older with non-small cell lung cancer. The chain combines TRBV20-1 with TRBJ2-1; 10 bases match TRBD2. The source material was PBMCs, sampled before or after stereotactic body radiation therapy (not recorded which). This CDR3 is CSARDPRSGRGQDEQFF. The CDR3 DNA follows: TGCAGTGCTAGAGATCCCCGAAGCGGGAGGGGTCAGGATGAGCAGTTCTTC.